Below are 23 T cell receptor beta chains sequenced from a single sample in a study of blood T cell repertoires in COVID-19. Profiling relied on immunoSEQ multiplex PCR, and the TCRdb table lists in-frame clones only, not all of them. This sample has around 320,000 clones; 65% to 90% occur once, and the top ten carry approximately 7.5%. Sequenced input: peripheral blood. These receptors came from a human donor in a cohort sampled during active COVID-19.

The genes are TRBV30 and TRBJ2-3; no firm D call. V was clipped by 0 bases and J by 5 bases, with 15 bases between them. This CDR3 comprises 15 residues. CDR1 is GTSNPN, CDR2 SVGIG, per germline (reference sequence). The CDR3 spells CAWSVLGRSIDTQYF. DNA for the CDR3: TGTGCCTGGAGTGTACTGGGCCGATCGATAGATACGCAGTATTTT.

The rearrangement uses TRBV4-1 and TRBJ1-1; D possibly corresponds to TRBD1 (5 bases). Trimming shortened V by 4 bases and J by 1 base, and 13 bases separated the two germline ends. The CDR3 runs 15 residues. In germline, CDR1 is MGHRA, CDR2 YSYEKL. The CDR3 DNA is TGCGCCAGCAGCCCGGGACTGAGAAAGAACACTGAAGCTTTCTTT. Residues: CASSPGLRKNTEAFF.

The chain uses TRBV30 and TRBJ1-1; maybe TRBD1 (6 bases). Germline CDR1 is GTSNPN and CDR2 is SVGIG (reference sequence). The germline V and J ends were trimmed by 4 bases and 0 bases, with 12 bases remaining between them. The CDR3 consists of 14 residues. The CDR3 DNA sequence: TGTGCCTGGACCTCCGGGACAATGAACACTGAAGCTTTCTTT. It codes for CAWTSGTMNTEAFF.

The V and J genes are TRBV7-7 and TRBJ2-5; TRBD2 aligns across 8 bases. This CDR3 contains 12 residues. V dropped 4 bases and J dropped 5; count of bases not matched to a gene: 0. CDR1 and CDR2 (germline): SSHAT, FNYEAQ (reference sequence). The CDR3 sequence: CASSSGGETQYF. CDR3 in DNA: TGTGCCAGCAGCTCGGGGGGGGAGACCCAGTACTTC.

This clone was counted a few times. The chain combines TRBV2 with TRBJ2-5, with 8 bases that match TRBD1. This CDR3 comprises 16 residues. Germline V CDR1 and CDR2: SNHLY, FYNNEI. The V segment lost 2 bases and the J segment 5 bases; nucleotides outside the gene matches: 10. The CDR3 DNA sequence: TGTGCCAGCAGTGAATTACCCGACAGGGGATTGGAGACCCAGTACTTC. Translation: CASSELPDRGLETQYF.

The chain uses TRBV2 and TRBJ1-1, with TRBD1 as a possible D gene (5 bases). Deletions cut 0 bases from V and 3 bases from J, with 17 bases between. The CDR3 is 17 residues long. Germline lookup yields CDR1 SNHLY and CDR2 FYNNEI. The CDR3: CASSEAIGAGWDTEAFF. CDR3 sequence (DNA): TGTGCCAGCAGTGAAGCAATAGGGGCAGGGTGGGACACTGAAGCTTTCTTT.

J is TRBJ2-1 and V is TRBV5-1; D gene ambiguous. The CDR3 is 15 residues long. V lost 0 bases, J lost 0 bases, and 7 bases lay in between. The germline CDR1 and CDR2 sequences are SGHRS and YFSETQ. CDR3 sequence reads: CASSLGAYSYNEQFF. CDR3 coding DNA: TGCGCCAGCAGCTTGGGGGCGTACTCCTACAATGAGCAGTTCTTC. Filled out from reference TRBV5-1 and TRBJ2-1, the complete variable domain reads KAGVTQTPRYLIKTRGQQVTLSCSPISGHRSVSWYQQTPGQGLQFLFEYFSETQRNKGNFPGRFSGRQFSNSRSEMNVSTLELGDSALYLCASSLGAYSYNEQFFGPGTRLTVL.

The chain has TRBV19 and TRBJ2-1; 9 bases fit TRBD1. Germline CDR1 and CDR2: LNHDA and SQIVND (reference sequence). The CDR3 loop spans 14 amino acids. Germline trimming cut 10 bases from V and 3 bases from J; bases unmatched to any gene: 7. The CDR3 nucleotides read TGTGCCACCATGAGACAGGGGGGCTACAATGAGCAGTTCTTC. As protein: CATMRQGGYNEQFF.

V gene TRBV27 combines with J gene TRBJ1-1; D is possibly TRBD1 (6 bases). The germline CDR1 and CDR2 sequences are MNHEY and SMNVEV (reference sequence). V lost 5 bases and J 0 bases, leaving 10 bases between the germline ends. This CDR3 region has 14 residues. CDR3 in amino acids: CASSLRGMNTEAFF. DNA for the CDR3: TGTGCCAGCAGTCTCAGGGGAATGAACACTGAAGCTTTCTTT.

The chain carries TRBV5-6 and TRBJ2-2; 13 nucleotides line up with TRBD2. Trimming cost V 5 bases and J 5 bases; bases outside gene matches: 6. This CDR3 spans 16 amino acids. Germline assignment: CDR1 SGHDT and CDR2 YYEEEE. In nucleotides, the CDR3 is TGTGCCAGCAGTTCCGGACTAGCGGGGGCAACCGGGGAGCTGTTTTTT. Translated: CASSSGLAGATGELFF.

V usage is TRBV27 and J usage is TRBJ2-1, with 10 bases matching TRBD1. This CDR3 has 14 residues. From germline, CDR1 is MNHEY and CDR2 SMNVEV (reference sequence). The J segment lost 7 bases and the V segment lost 5 bases, leaving 5 bases of the junction unmatched. This CDR3 is CASSIDRGRNEQFF. As DNA, the CDR3 is TGTGCCAGCAGTATTGACAGGGGGCGAAATGAGCAGTTCTTC.

This chain links TRBV5-8 with TRBJ2-1, with a possible D match to TRBD2 (5 bases). Germline V CDR1 and CDR2: SGHTS, YDEGEE. The CDR3 loop spans 14 amino acids. The ends were cut back, 3 bases at V and 3 bases at J, with 10 bases in the middle. The CDR3 loop is CASSSDRDYNEQFF. DNA of the CDR3: TGTGCCAGCAGCTCTGACCGGGACTACAATGAGCAGTTCTTC.

This clone was recorded a few times. This chain joins TRBV5-8 and TRBJ1-5, with D possibly TRBD1 on 5 matching bases. Germline values: CDR1 SGHTS, CDR2 YDEGEE. Trimming left V 3 bases short and J 2 bases short, with 18 bases between. The CDR3 is 17 residues long. CDR3 residues: CASSSGDGQRRNQPQHF. CDR3 coding DNA: TGTGCCAGCAGCTCGGGGGACGGTCAGAGGCGCAATCAGCCCCAGCATTTT. The full variable domain, completed using reference TRBV5-8 and TRBJ1-5, is EAGVTQSPTHLIKTRGQQATLRCSPISGHTSVYWYQQALGLGLQFLLWYDEGEERNRGNFPPRFSGRQFPNYSSELNVNALELEDSALYLCASSSGDGQRRNQPQHFGDGTRLSIL.

The chain is built from TRBV6-5 and TRBJ1-3, with TRBD1 matching over 10 bases. The CDR3 covers 16 residues. Germline CDR1 reads MNHEY; CDR2 reads SVGAGI. Trimming cost V 0 bases and J 4 bases; bases outside gene matches: 3. Here the CDR3 DNA reads TGTGCCAGCAGTTACTCGGGACAGGGGTTCGGAAACACCATATATTTT. Protein product: CASSYSGQGFGNTIYF.

The chain recombines TRBV24-1 with TRBJ2-7; maybe TRBD1 (6 bases). V shed 3 bases and J shed 4 bases, with 15 bases lying between them. There are 15 residues in the CDR3. Germline assignment: CDR1 KGHDR and CDR2 SFDVKD. The CDR3 nucleotides are TGTGCCACCAGTGATACACAGGGACACTCGTACGAGCAGTACTTC. Its protein is CATSDTQGHSYEQYF.

This clone showed up just a few times. V gene TRBV19 combines with J gene TRBJ2-2; D is possibly TRBD1 (6 bases). The CDR3 sequence is 15 residues long. Trimming left V 1 base short and J 7 bases short, with 13 bases between. Germline CDR1 LNHDA, CDR2 SQIVND (reference sequence). The CDR3 protein is CASSIGTVVYGELFF. DNA for the CDR3: TGTGCCAGTAGTATAGGGACAGTGGTCTACGGGGAGCTGTTTTTT.

V and J are TRBV7-9 and TRBJ2-6; possible D gene TRBD2, 5 bases. Trimming took 5 bases from V and 1 from J, leaving 12 bases between them. CDR3 length: 16 amino acids. Germline V lookup: CDR1 SEHNR, CDR2 FQNEAQ (reference sequence). CDR3 in amino acids: CASSTPEGSGANVLTF. CDR3 nucleotide sequence: TGTGCCAGCAGCACCCCCGAGGGATCTGGGGCCAACGTCCTGACTTTC.

The rearrangement links TRBV7-8 to TRBJ2-6; maybe TRBD1 (6 bases). Germline V gives CDR1 SGHVS, CDR2 FQNEAQ. V was trimmed by 3 bases and J by 0 bases, leaving 15 bases between them. This CDR3 contains 18 residues. The CDR3 loop is CASSFLTGTYSGANVLTF. In DNA form, the CDR3 reads TGTGCCAGCAGCTTTCTTACAGGGACCTACTCTGGGGCCAACGTCCTGACTTTC. Combining the CDR3 with reference TRBV7-8 and TRBJ2-6 gives the whole variable domain GAGVSQSPRYKVAKRGQDVALRCDPISGHVSLFWYQQALGQGPEFLTYFQNEAQLDKSGLPSDRFFAERPEGSVSTLKIQRTQQEDSAVYLCASSFLTGTYSGANVLTFGAGSRLTVL.

V usage is TRBV28 and J usage is TRBJ2-7; TRBD1 is a possible D gene (7 bases). This CDR3 comprises 17 residues. In germline, CDR1 is MDHEN, CDR2 SYDVKM. V was shortened by 6 bases and J by 0 bases, with 21 bases between the two germline ends. The CDR3 reads CASRVGGGGPSSYEQYF. The DNA of the CDR3 is TGTGCCAGCAGGGTGGGAGGAGGGGGCCCTAGCTCCTACGAGCAGTACTTC.

This clone came up once. The chain carries TRBV5-1 and TRBJ1-1; D unresolved. Germline loops: CDR1 SGHRS, CDR2 YFSETQ. Trimming pared 2 bases from V and 3 bases from J, leaving 14 bases between. The CDR3 is 15 amino acids. The CDR3 is CASSFFAGWHTEAFF. CDR3 nucleotide sequence: TGCGCCAGCAGCTTCTTTGCGGGGTGGCACACTGAAGCTTTCTTT.

The chain combines TRBV7-8 with TRBJ1-2; weak D call: TRBD1 (6 bases). Trimming cost V 1 base and J 4 bases, with 13 bases left between them. Germline V gene data show CDR1 as SGHVS and CDR2 as FQNEAQ. The length of the CDR3 is 15 residues. The CDR3, as DNA: TGTGCCAGCAGCTTAGGACAGGCGTTGGCCTATGGCTACACCTTC. Translation: CASSLGQALAYGYTF. The whole variable domain, remainder taken from reference TRBV7-8 and TRBJ1-2, is GAGVSQSPRYKVAKRGQDVALRCDPISGHVSLFWYQQALGQGPEFLTYFQNEAQLDKSGLPSDRFFAERPEGSVSTLKIQRTQQEDSAVYLCASSLGQALAYGYTFGSGTRLTVV.

The chain combines TRBV2 with TRBJ2-7, with a possible D match to TRBD1 (6 bases). The V gene lost 1 base and the J gene lost 0 bases, with 10 bases spanning the gap. This CDR3 contains 15 residues. Germline V gene lookup returns CDR1 SNHLY and CDR2 FYNNEI. The chain's CDR3 is CASSEEGDRSYEQYF. DNA for the CDR3: TGTGCCAGCAGTGAAGAGGGGGACCGCTCCTACGAGCAGTACTTC. Full variable domain (outside the CDR3, taken from reference TRBV2 and TRBJ2-7): EPEVTQTPSHQVTQMGQEVILRCVPISNHLYFYWYRQILGQKVEFLVSFYNNEISEKSEIFDDQFSVERPDGSNFTLKIRSTKLEDSAMYFCASSEEGDRSYEQYFGPGTRLTVT.

Only one count was recorded for this clone. This sequence joins TRBV7-6 and TRBJ2-6, with D perhaps matching TRBD2 (5 bases). Germline V lookup: CDR1 SGHVS, CDR2 FNYEAQ. The V end was cut by 5 bases, the J end by 0 bases, with 14 bases between. CDR3 length: 17 residues. The CDR3 coding sequence is TGTGCCAGCAGCCAAGAGGGTTACCTCTCTGGGGCCAACGTCCTGACTTTC. Translated, it gives CASSQEGYLSGANVLTF.